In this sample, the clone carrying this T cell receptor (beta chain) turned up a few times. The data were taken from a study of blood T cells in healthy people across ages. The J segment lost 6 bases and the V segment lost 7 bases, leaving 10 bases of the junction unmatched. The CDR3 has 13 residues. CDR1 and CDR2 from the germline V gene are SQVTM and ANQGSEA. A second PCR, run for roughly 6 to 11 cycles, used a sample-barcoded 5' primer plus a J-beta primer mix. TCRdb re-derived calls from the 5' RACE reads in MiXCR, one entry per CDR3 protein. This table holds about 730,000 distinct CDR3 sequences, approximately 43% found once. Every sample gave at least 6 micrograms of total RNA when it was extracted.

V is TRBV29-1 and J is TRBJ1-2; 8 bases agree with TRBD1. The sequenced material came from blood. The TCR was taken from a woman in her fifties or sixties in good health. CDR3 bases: TGCAGCGCCTCCCTTTACAGGGGGGATGGCTACACCTTC. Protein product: CSASLYRGDGYTF.